Presented here are 8 T cell receptor beta chains from one specimen sequenced in a study of control samples from healthy donors and cancer patients. Assay used: immunoSEQ multiplex PCR; TCRdb lists only in-frame clones, some missing. The sample includes roughly 30,000 clones, around 87% of them seen just once. Sequenced sample: PBMCs. The receptors derive from a woman in her 40s with lung cancer.

The V call is TRBV5-4, the J call TRBJ1-5; no reliable D call. The CDR3 has 15 residues. Germline V gene data show CDR1 as SGHNT and CDR2 as YYREEE (reference sequence). V gave up 4 bases and J gave up 2 bases, with 13 bases separating them. CDR3 protein: CASSRSYSRNQPQHF. The CDR3, as DNA: TGTGCCAGCAGCCGATCCTACAGCCGCAATCAGCCCCAGCATTTT.

The rearrangement links TRBV4-2 to TRBJ1-2; D unclear. V shed 1 base and J shed 6 bases, with 15 bases lying between them. The CDR3 runs 15 residues. Germline CDR1 is LGHNA and CDR2 is YNFKEQ. CDR3 in DNA: TGTGCCAGCAGCCAAGCCCCCCCGGTACCCCATGGCTACACCTTC. It codes for CASSQAPPVPHGYTF.

CDR3 in amino acids: CASSLFQGAEAFF. CDR3 sequence (DNA): TGTGCCAGCAGTTTATTCCAGGGGGCTGAAGCTTTCTTT. This chain joins TRBV12-3 or TRBV12-4 and TRBJ1-1; 7 nucleotides line up with TRBD1. V gave up 2 bases and J gave up 6 bases; unmatched junction bases: 3. The CDR3 contains 13 residues.

The rearrangement joins TRBV7-6 to TRBJ1-1; TRBD1 aligns across 9 bases. Germline CDR1 and CDR2: SGHVS and FNYEAQ. This CDR3 spans 21 amino acids. The ends lost 6 bases at V and 1 base at J; junction bases unmatched: 24. The CDR3 DNA reads as TGTGCCAGCAGTTACCCCGGGACAGGGCCCGGCCGACGGATCGAGAACACTGAAGCTTTCTTT. It translates to CASSYPGTGPGRRIENTEAFF.

This clone came up a few times. This chain joins TRBV2 and TRBJ1-3, with a possible D match to TRBD1 (6 bases). V dropped 8 bases and J dropped 4 bases, with 15 bases sitting between them. CDR1 and CDR2 (germline): SNHLY, FYNNEI. The length of the CDR3 is 14 residues. This CDR3 reads CASLGGTSGNTIYF. CDR3 bases: TGTGCCAGCTTGGGCGGGACATCCGGAAACACCATATATTTT.

This sequence joins TRBV7-9 and TRBJ1-1, with unresolved D. Germline V lookup: CDR1 SEHNR, CDR2 FQNEAQ (reference sequence). This CDR3 is built from 14 residues. V lost 5 bases, J lost 2 bases, and 12 bases lay in between. DNA of the CDR3: TGTGCCAGCAGCCCCGTACTCGTAAACACTGAAGCTTTCTTT. It codes for CASSPVLVNTEAFF.

V is TRBV7-8 and J is TRBJ2-1; D might be TRBD1 or TRBD2, each matching 5 bases. Germline lookup yields CDR1 SGHVS and CDR2 FQNEAQ. V was shortened by 8 bases and J by 2 bases, with 13 bases between the two germline ends. This CDR3 has 14 residues. The CDR3 loop reads CASEPGTPYNEQFF. DNA for the CDR3: TGTGCCAGCGAACCGGGGACCCCCTACAATGAGCAGTTCTTC.

This clone was recorded only once. The CDR3 spells CASSLVGGMNTEAFF. The CDR3 nucleotides read TGTGCCAGCAGCTTAGTAGGTGGGATGAACACTGAAGCTTTCTTT. This chain links TRBV7-2 with TRBJ1-1, with unresolved D. The V and J ends lost 1 base and 0 bases respectively, with 9 bases between them. The germline CDR1 and CDR2 sequences are SGHTA and FQGNSA. This CDR3 comprises 15 residues.